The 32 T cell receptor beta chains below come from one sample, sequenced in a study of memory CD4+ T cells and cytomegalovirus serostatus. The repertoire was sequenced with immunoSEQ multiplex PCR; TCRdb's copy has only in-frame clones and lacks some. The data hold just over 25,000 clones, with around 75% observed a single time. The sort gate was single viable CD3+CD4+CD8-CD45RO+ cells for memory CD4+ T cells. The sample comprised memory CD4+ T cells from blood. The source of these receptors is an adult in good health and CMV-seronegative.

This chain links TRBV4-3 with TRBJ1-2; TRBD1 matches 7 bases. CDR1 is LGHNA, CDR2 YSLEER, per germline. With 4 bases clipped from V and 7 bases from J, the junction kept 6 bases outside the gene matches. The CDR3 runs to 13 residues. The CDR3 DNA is TGCGCCAGCAGCCCATCACAGGGGTTTGGCTACACCTTC. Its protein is CASSPSQGFGYTF.

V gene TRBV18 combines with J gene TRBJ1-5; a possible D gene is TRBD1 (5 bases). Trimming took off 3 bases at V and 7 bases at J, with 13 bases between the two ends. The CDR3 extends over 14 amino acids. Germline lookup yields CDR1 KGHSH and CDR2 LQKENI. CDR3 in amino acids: CASSPTRGGQPQHF. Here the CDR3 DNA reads TGTGCCAGCTCACCGACCCGGGGCGGACAGCCCCAGCATTTT. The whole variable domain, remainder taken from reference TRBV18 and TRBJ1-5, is NAGVMQNPRHLVRRRGQEARLRCSPMKGHSHVYWYRQLPEEGLKFMVYLQKENIIDESGMPKERFSAEFPKEGPSILRIQQVVRGDSAAYFCASSPTRGGQPQHFGDGTRLSIL.

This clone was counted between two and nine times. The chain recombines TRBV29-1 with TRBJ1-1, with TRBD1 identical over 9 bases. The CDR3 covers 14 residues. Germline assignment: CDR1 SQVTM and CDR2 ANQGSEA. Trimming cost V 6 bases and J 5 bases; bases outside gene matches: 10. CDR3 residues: CSVDRTGDRTEAFF. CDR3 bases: TGCAGCGTCGACCGGACAGGGGATCGGACTGAAGCTTTCTTT.

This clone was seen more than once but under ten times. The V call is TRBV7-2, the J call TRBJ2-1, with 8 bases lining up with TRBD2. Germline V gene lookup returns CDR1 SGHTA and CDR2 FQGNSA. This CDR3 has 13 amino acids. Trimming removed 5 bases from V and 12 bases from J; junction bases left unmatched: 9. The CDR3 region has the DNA TGTGCCAGCAGCCTCTCAAGCGGGAGCGGGCAGTTCTTC. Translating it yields CASSLSSGSGQFF.

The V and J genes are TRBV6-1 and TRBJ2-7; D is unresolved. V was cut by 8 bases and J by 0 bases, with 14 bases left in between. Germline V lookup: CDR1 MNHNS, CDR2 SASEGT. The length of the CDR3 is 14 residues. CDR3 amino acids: CASSWVKSSYEQYF. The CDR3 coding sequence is TGTGCCAGCTCTTGGGTGAAGTCCTCCTACGAGCAGTACTTC.

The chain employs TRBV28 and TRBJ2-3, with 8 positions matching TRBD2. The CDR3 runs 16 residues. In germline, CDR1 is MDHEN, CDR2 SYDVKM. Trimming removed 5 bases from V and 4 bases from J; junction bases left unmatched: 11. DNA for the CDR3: TGTGCCAGCAGTGGGGGTACAGCGGGAGAAGCAGATACGCAGTATTTT. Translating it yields CASSGGTAGEADTQYF.

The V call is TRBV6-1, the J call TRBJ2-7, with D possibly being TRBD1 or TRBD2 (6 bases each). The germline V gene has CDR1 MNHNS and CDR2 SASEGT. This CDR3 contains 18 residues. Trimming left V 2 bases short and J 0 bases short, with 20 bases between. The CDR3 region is CASSENFGGTRSSYEQYF. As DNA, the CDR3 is TGTGCCAGCAGTGAAAATTTTGGGGGGACACGGAGCTCCTACGAGCAGTACTTC.

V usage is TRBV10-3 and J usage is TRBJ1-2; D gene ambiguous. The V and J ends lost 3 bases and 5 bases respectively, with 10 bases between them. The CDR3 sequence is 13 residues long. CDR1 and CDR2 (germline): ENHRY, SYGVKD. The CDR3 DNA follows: TGTGCCATCAGTGAAGGAATTGGGTATGGCTACACCTTC. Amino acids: CAISEGIGYGYTF.

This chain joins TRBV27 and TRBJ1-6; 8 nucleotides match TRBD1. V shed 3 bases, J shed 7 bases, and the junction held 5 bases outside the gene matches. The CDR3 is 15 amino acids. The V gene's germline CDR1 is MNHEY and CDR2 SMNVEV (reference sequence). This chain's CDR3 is CASSFYRGKNSPLHF. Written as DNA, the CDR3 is TGTGCCAGCAGTTTTTACAGGGGGAAGAATTCACCCCTCCACTTT.

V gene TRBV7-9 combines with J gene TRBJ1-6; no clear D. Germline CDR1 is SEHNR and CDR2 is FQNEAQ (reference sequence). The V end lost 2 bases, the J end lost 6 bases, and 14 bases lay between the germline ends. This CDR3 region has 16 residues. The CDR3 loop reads CASSLSAAAVNSPLHF. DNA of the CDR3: TGTGCCAGCAGCTTATCGGCGGCAGCCGTTAATTCACCCCTCCACTTT.

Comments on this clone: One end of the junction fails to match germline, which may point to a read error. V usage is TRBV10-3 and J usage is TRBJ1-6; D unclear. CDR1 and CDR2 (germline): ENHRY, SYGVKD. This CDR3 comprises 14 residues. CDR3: CAIKGFPENSPLHF. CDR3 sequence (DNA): TGTGCCATCAAGGGATTCCCTGAGAATTCGCCCCTCCACTTT.

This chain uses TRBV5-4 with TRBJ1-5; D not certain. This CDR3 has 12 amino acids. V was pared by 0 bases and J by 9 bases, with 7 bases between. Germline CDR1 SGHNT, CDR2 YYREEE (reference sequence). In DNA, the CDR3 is TGTGCCAGCAGCTTGGCGATGGGGCCCCAGCATTTT. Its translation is CASSLAMGPQHF.

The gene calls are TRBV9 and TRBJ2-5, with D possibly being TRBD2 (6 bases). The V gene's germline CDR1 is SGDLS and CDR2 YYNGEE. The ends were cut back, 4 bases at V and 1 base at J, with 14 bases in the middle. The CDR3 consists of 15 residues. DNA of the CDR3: TGTGCCAGCAGCTTGGGGAGGAGCTTCCAAGAGACCCAGTACTTC. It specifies CASSLGRSFQETQYF.

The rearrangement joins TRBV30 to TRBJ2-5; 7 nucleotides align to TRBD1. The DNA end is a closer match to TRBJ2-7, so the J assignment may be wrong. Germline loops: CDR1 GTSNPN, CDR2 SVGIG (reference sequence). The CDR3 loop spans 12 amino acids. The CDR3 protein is CAWNRQGYEQYF. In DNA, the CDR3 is TGTGCCTGGAATAGACAGGGCTACGAGCAGTACTTC.

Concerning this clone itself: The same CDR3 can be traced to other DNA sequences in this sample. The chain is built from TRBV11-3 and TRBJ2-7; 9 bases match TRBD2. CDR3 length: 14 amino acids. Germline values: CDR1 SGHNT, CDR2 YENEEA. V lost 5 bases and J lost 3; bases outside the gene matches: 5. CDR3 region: CASSPTREGYEQYF. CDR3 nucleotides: TGTGCCAGCAGCCCAACGCGGGAGGGCTACGAGCAGTACTTC.

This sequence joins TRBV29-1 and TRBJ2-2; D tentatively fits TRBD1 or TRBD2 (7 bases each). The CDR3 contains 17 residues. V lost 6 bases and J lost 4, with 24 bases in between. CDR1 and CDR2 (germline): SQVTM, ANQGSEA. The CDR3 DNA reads TGCAGCGTGCGGCCAGGGGGGGCGTTAAGCGGCACCGGGGAGCTGTTTTTT. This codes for CSVRPGGALSGTGELFF.

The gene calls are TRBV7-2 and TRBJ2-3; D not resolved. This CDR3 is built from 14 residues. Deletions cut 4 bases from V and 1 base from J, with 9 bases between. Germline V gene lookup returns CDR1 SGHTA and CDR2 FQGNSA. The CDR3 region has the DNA TGTGCCAGCAGCTCCACCTTCGGCACAGATACGCAGTATTTT. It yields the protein CASSSTFGTDTQYF. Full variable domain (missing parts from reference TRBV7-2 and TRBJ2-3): GAGVSQSPSNKVTEKGKDVELRCDPISGHTALYWYRQSLGQGLEFLIYFQGNSAPDKSGLPSDRFSAERTGGSVSTLTIQRTQQEDSAVYLCASSSTFGTDTQYFGPGTRLTVL.

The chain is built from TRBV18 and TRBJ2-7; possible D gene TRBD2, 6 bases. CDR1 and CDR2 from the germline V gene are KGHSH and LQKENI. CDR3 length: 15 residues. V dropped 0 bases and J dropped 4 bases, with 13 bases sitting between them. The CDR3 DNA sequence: TGTGCCAGCTCACCACCGTCCGGGGGAGAATACGAGCAGTACTTC. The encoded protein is CASSPPSGGEYEQYF.

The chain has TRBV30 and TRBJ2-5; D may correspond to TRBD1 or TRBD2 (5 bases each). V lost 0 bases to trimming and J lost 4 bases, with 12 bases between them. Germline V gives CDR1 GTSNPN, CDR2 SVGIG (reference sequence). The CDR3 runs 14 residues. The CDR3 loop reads CAWSVGGVRETQYF. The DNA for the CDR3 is TGTGCCTGGAGTGTTGGGGGTGTGAGAGAGACCCAGTACTTC.

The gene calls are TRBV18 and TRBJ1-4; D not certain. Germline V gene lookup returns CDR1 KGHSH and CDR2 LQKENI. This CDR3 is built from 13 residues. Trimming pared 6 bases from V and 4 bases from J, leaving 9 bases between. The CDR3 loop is CASSVGVNEKLFF. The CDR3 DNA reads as TGTGCCAGCTCTGTCGGGGTTAATGAAAAACTGTTTTTT.

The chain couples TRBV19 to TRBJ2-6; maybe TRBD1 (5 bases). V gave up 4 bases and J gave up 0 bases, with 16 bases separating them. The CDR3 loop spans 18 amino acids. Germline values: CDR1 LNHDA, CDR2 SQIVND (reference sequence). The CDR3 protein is CASSNGGAASSGANVLTF. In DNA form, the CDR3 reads TGTGCCAGTAGTAATGGTGGGGCGGCCAGCTCTGGGGCCAACGTCCTGACTTTC.

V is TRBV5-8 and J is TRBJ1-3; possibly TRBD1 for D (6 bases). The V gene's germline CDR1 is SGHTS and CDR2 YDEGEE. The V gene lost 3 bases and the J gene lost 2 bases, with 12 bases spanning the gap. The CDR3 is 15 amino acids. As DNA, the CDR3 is TGTGCCAGCAGCTGGGGGGGCGCCCCTGGAAACACCATATATTTT. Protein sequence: CASSWGGAPGNTIYF.

CDR3 sequence (DNA): TGTGCCAGCAACTCCGGACAGGGTTTCTTGGGCTATGGCTACACCTTC. Its protein product is CASNSGQGFLGYGYTF. The J gene is TRBJ1-2, the V gene TRBV28; TRBD1 matches 8 bases. The CDR3 length is 16 residues. With 7 bases clipped from V and 4 bases from J, the junction kept 14 bases outside the gene matches. The germline CDR1 and CDR2 sequences are MDHEN and SYDVKM.

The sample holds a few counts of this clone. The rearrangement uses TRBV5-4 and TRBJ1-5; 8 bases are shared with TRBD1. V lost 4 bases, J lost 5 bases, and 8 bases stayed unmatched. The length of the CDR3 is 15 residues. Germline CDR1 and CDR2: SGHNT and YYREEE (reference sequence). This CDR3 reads CASSPGTGDHQPQHF. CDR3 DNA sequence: TGTGCCAGCAGCCCTGGGACAGGTGATCATCAGCCCCAGCATTTT. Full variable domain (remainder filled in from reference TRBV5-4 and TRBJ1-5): ETGVTQSPTHLIKTRGQQVTLRCSSQSGHNTVSWYQQALGQGPQFIFQYYREEENGRGNFPPRFSGLQFPNYSSELNVNALELDDSALYLCASSPGTGDHQPQHFGDGTRLSIL.

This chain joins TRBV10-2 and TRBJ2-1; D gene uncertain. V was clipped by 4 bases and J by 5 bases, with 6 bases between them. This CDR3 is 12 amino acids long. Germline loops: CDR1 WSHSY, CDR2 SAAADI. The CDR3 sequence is CASSGPNNEQFF. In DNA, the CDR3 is TGCGCCAGCAGTGGACCGAACAATGAGCAGTTCTTC.

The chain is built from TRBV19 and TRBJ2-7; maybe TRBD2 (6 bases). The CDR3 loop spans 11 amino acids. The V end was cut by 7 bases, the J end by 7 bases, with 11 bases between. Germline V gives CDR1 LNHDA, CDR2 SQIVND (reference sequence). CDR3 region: CASTRAGEQYF. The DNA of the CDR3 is TGTGCCAGTACCCGTGCGGGGGAGCAGTACTTC.

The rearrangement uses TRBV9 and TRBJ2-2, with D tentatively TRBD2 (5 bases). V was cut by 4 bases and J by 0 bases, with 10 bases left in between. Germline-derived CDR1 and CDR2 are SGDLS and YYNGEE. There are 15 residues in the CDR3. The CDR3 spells CASSFLASNTGELFF. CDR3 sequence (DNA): TGTGCCAGCAGCTTTCTAGCCTCGAACACCGGGGAGCTGTTTTTT.

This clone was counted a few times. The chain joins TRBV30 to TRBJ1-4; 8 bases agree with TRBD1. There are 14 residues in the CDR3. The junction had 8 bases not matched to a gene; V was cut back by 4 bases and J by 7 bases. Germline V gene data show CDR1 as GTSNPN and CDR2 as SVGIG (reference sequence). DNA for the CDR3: TGTGCCTGGAAGACTCAGGGGGCGCTTGAAAAACTGTTTTTT. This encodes CAWKTQGALEKLFF. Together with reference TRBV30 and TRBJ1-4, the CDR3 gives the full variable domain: SQTIHQWPATLVQPVGSPLSLECTVEGTSNPNLYWYRQAAGRGLQLLFYSVGIGQISSEVPQNLSASRPQDRQFILSSKKLLLSDSGFYLCAWKTQGALEKLFFGSGTQLSVL.

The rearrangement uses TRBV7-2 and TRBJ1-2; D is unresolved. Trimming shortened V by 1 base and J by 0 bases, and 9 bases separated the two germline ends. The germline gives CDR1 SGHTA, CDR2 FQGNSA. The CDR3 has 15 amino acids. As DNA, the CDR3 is TGTGCCAGCAGCTTAGGCACAGTCCCTAACTATGGCTACACCTTC. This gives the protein CASSLGTVPNYGYTF.

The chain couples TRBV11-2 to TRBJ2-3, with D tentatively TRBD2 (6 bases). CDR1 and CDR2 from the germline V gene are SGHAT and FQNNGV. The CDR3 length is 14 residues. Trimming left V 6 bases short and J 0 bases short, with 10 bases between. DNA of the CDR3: TGTGCCAGCAGTCCGGGACTGAGCACAGATACGCAGTATTTT. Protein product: CASSPGLSTDTQYF.

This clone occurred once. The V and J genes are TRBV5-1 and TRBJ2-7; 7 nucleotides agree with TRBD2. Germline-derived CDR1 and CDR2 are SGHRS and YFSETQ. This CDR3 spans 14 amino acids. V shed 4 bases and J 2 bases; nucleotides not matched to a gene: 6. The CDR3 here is CASSSTGTTYEQYF. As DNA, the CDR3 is TGCGCCAGCAGCAGTACCGGGACTACCTACGAGCAGTACTTC.

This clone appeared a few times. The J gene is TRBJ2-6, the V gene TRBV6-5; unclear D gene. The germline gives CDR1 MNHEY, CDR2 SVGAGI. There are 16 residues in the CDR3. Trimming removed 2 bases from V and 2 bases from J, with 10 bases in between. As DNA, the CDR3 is TGTGCCAGCAGTTACCTTGGTTCGACTGGGGCCAACGTCCTGACTTTC. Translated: CASSYLGSTGANVLTF.